This T cell receptor beta chain emerged from a study of T cells expressing NK-cell markers. Study as a whole: The TCR beta repertoires originated in sorted CD3+CD56+NKG2C+, CD3+CD56+NKG2C- and CD3+CD56-NKG2C+ T cells. Broader study findings: These clonotypes additionally ranked first within the CD3+CD56-NKG2C+ fraction of a handful of donors. Dominant NKG2C+ clonotype frequencies of roughly 1.0-7.5% of CD8+ T cells were measured in six or seven donors.

Notes on this clonotype: Antigen unknown.

Synthesis of TCR beta cDNA relied on 5'RACE template switching carrying UMIs. Each CDR3 protein gets one entry in TCRdb, which reprocessed the 5' RACE reads and gives no DNA. The sample holds 250,000 to 300,000 distinct CDR3 sequences. The length of the CDR3 is 17 residues. The germline CDR1 and CDR2 sequences are DFQATT and SNEGSKA (reference sequence). The source material was blood T cells: a sorted CD56 or NKG2C T cell subset, CD4+ or CD8+ T cells, or bulk PBMC T cells (not recorded which). The chain carries TRBV20-1 and TRBJ1-2; the TCRdb D gene call, TRBD1, has no DNA to confirm it. The sequence was obtained from a woman between 18 and 69 years old in good health. This CDR3 reads CSARDKGAGGQQEFAHF.